Below, 12 T cell receptor beta chains from the same sample are listed, as sequenced in a study of shared clonotypes between healthy human individuals. Generated by immunoSEQ multiplex PCR, the TCRdb table keeps only in-frame clones and is missing some. The sample records more than 2 million clones, 85% to 95% being singletons. Source material: naive CD4+ T cells sorted from blood. Noted subset: CD45RA+ positively selected. These receptors were taken from a man in his late teens or twenties in good health.

This clone was seen a single time. The V and J genes are TRBV10-2 and TRBJ2-7, with D maybe TRBD2 (6 bases). The CDR3 spans 16 residues. Deletions cut 6 bases from V and 4 bases from J, with 22 bases between. Germline CDR1 is WSHSY and CDR2 is SAAADI. DNA for the CDR3: TGCGCCAGCAGCGACCCACGGAGGGCCCCGGGATACGAGCAGTACTTC. This sequence encodes CASSDPRRAPGYEQYF.

This chain joins TRBV6-5 and TRBJ2-7; 7 nucleotides match TRBD1. V lost 5 bases and J lost 6; bases outside the gene matches: 4. CDR1 MNHEY and CDR2 SVGAGI come from the germline V gene. This CDR3 spans 12 amino acids. CDR3 in amino acids: CASSRRQGEQYF. The DNA of the CDR3 is TGTGCCAGCAGTCGTCGACAGGGCGAGCAGTACTTC.

V is TRBV7-9 and J is TRBJ2-7; D gene uncertain. Trimming pared 4 bases from V and 1 base from J, leaving 8 bases between. The CDR3 spans 13 residues. Germline CDR1 SEHNR, CDR2 FQNEAQ (reference sequence). The CDR3: CASSYGESYEQYF. CDR3 sequence (DNA): TGTGCCAGCAGCTATGGGGAATCCTACGAGCAGTACTTC.

V usage is TRBV29-1 and J usage is TRBJ2-5, with 7 bases aligning to TRBD2. Germline V gives CDR1 SQVTM, CDR2 ANQGSEA. The V segment lost 8 bases and the J segment 2 bases; nucleotides outside the gene matches: 14. The length of the CDR3 is 15 residues. The CDR3 DNA is TGCAGCCCCGTGGCGCTGGCGGGAGCACAAGAGACCCAGTACTTC. Its protein is CSPVALAGAQETQYF. The variable domain in full, with the rest retrieved from reference TRBV29-1 and TRBJ2-5, is SAVISQKPSRDICQRGTSLTIQCQVDSQVTMMFWYRQQPGQSLTLIATANQGSEATYESGFVIDKFPISRPNLTFSTLTVSNMSPEDSSIYLCSPVALAGAQETQYFGPGTRLLVL.

The rearrangement uses TRBV18 and TRBJ2-2; D is unresolved. Germline-derived CDR1 and CDR2 are KGHSH and LQKENI. The CDR3 is 16 amino acids. Trimming stripped 0 bases from V and 0 bases from J, with 8 bases between. In DNA form, the CDR3 reads TGTGCCAGCTCACCACCGAATCTTGCGAACACCGGGGAGCTGTTTTTT. It translates to CASSPPNLANTGELFF. Using reference TRBV18 and TRBJ2-2 for the parts outside the CDR3, the full variable domain is NAGVMQNPRHLVRRRGQEARLRCSPMKGHSHVYWYRQLPEEGLKFMVYLQKENIIDESGMPKERFSAEFPKEGPSILRIQQVVRGDSAAYFCASSPPNLANTGELFFGEGSRLTVL.

The V gene is TRBV19, the J gene TRBJ2-2; D is possibly TRBD1 (5 bases). V dropped 3 bases and J dropped 11 bases, with 10 bases sitting between them. The germline gives CDR1 LNHDA, CDR2 SQIVND (reference sequence). The CDR3 totals 12 residues. The CDR3 DNA sequence: TGTGCCAGTAGTATTTTAGGGGAAGAGCTGTTTTTT. Amino acid sequence: CASSILGEELFF.

The chain couples TRBV7-9 to TRBJ2-7; D is perhaps TRBD2 (6 bases). Trimming left V 3 bases short and J 6 bases short, with 9 bases between. The V gene's germline CDR1 is SEHNR and CDR2 FQNEAQ (reference sequence). The CDR3 loop spans 12 amino acids. The CDR3 coding sequence is TGTGCCAGCAGCTTTTTGGGACTCGAGCAGTACTTC. It codes for CASSFLGLEQYF.

V gene TRBV19 combines with J gene TRBJ2-2; D may be TRBD1 (7 bases). CDR1 and CDR2 (germline): LNHDA, SQIVND (reference sequence). This CDR3 has 14 amino acids. Trimming shortened V by 9 bases and J by 5 bases, and 16 bases separated the two germline ends. The CDR3 sequence is CASSPGGRTGELFF. For the CDR3, the DNA is TGTGCCAGCTCGCCAGGGGGGAGGACCGGGGAGCTGTTTTTT.

V and J are TRBV18 and TRBJ2-7; the D is unclear. Trimming stripped 1 base from V and 1 base from J, with 5 bases between. Per germline, CDR1 KGHSH and CDR2 LQKENI. The CDR3 length is 13 residues. CDR3 nucleotides: TGTGCCAGCTCACCACGCGAGTCCTACGAGCAGTACTTC. It yields the protein CASSPRESYEQYF. The full variable domain, its missing parts supplied by reference TRBV18 and TRBJ2-7, is NAGVMQNPRHLVRRRGQEARLRCSPMKGHSHVYWYRQLPEEGLKFMVYLQKENIIDESGMPKERFSAEFPKEGPSILRIQQVVRGDSAAYFCASSPRESYEQYFGPGTRLTVT.

The chain has TRBV5-1 and TRBJ2-6, with D possibly being TRBD1 (6 bases). The ends were cut back, 4 bases at V and 0 bases at J, with 11 bases in the middle. This CDR3 has 16 amino acids. Germline loops: CDR1 SGHRS, CDR2 YFSETQ. Written as DNA, the CDR3 is TGCGCCAGCAGCCCAGGGGTGATCTCTGGGGCCAACGTCCTGACTTTC. It specifies CASSPGVISGANVLTF.

Concerning this clone: Other DNA sequences in the same sample also yield this CDR3. The chain combines TRBV11-3 with TRBJ2-1; TRBD2 matches at 7 bases. The CDR3 loop spans 14 amino acids. The germline CDR1 and CDR2 sequences are SGHNT and YENEEA. V dropped 5 bases and J dropped 5; count of bases not matched to a gene: 6. The CDR3 loop is CASSLGRGDNEQFF. The CDR3 DNA follows: TGTGCCAGCAGCCTGGGGAGGGGCGACAATGAGCAGTTCTTC.

V gene TRBV6-1 combines with J gene TRBJ2-1; D is undetermined. Trimming took 0 bases from V and 3 from J, leaving 21 bases between them. Germline CDR1 is MNHNS and CDR2 is SASEGT. This CDR3 contains 19 residues. The CDR3 spells CASSEAPIVWPSYYNEQFF. In nucleotides, the CDR3 is TGTGCCAGCAGTGAAGCCCCGATTGTGTGGCCCTCCTACTACAATGAGCAGTTCTTC.